A single TCR beta chain is shown here with its context. Per germline, CDR1 ENHRY and CDR2 SYGVKD. The CDR3 extends over 13 amino acids. V was cut by 10 bases and J by 4 bases, with 16 bases left in between. This sample stems from a study of shared clonotypes between healthy human individuals. The table came from immunoSEQ multiplex PCR; TCRdb's copy has only in-frame clones and leaves some out. The repertoire holds approximately 1.5 million clones, around 98.5% seen once, with roughly 0.36% in the top ten. This sequence joins TRBV10-3 and TRBJ1-1; D not resolved. The sequence came from a man aged 25 to 40 in good health. The sample was naive CD4+ T cells sorted from blood. Subset specified: CD45RA+ positively selected. DNA of the CDR3: TGTGCCACCCGCCGACTGTGGGTCACTGAAGCTTTCTTT. This sequence encodes CATRRLWVTEAFF.